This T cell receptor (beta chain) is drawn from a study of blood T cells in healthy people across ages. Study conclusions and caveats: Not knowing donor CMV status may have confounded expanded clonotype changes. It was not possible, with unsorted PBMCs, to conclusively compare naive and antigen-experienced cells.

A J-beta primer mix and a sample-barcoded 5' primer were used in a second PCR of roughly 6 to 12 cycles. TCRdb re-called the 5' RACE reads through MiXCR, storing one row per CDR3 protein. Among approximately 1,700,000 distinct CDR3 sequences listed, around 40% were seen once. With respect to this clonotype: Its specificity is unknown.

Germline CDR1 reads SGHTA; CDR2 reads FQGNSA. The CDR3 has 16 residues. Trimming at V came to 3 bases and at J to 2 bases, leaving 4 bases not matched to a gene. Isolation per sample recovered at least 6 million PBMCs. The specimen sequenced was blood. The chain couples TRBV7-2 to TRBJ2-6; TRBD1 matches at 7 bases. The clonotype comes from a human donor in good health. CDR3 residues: CASSFATGTGANVLTF. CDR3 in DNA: TGTGCCAGCAGCTTCGCGACAGGGACTGGGGCCAACGTCCTGACTTTC.